These 25 T cell receptor beta chains were all obtained from the same sample, sequenced in a study of shared clonotypes between healthy human individuals. TCRdb's copy holds only in-frame clones and misses some; the assay was immunoSEQ multiplex PCR. The sample consists of about 2.2 million clones, approximately 94% of them appearing once. Terminally differentiated effector memory CD45RA+ cells were left out of the naive CD8 fraction, which was CD45RO-negative and positively selected for CCR7. Sequencing was performed on naive CD8+ T cells from PBMCs. The source is a man in his late teens or twenties in good health. Some clones in this sample may be carry-over from other donors' samples.

The gene calls are TRBV9 and TRBJ2-3; 12 nucleotides agree with TRBD2. The germline CDR1 and CDR2 sequences are SGDLS and YYNGEE. This CDR3 has 17 residues. Trimming removed 4 bases from V and 0 bases from J; junction bases left unmatched: 6. DNA of the CDR3: TGTGCCAGCAGCTTCCCTCTAGCGGGAGGGAGCACAGATACGCAGTATTTT. This codes for CASSFPLAGGSTDTQYF.

V usage is TRBV7-9 and J usage is TRBJ2-1; no clear D. The V gene's germline CDR1 is SEHNR and CDR2 FQNEAQ (reference sequence). CDR3 length: 14 amino acids. Trimming took off 5 bases at V and 5 bases at J, with 13 bases between the two ends. The CDR3 here is CASSPLRAHNEQFF. CDR3 nucleotides: TGTGCCAGCAGCCCCCTCCGTGCTCACAATGAGCAGTTCTTC.

The V gene is TRBV16, the J gene TRBJ2-3; 9 nucleotides align to TRBD2. Per germline, CDR1 KGHSY and CDR2 FQNENV. V lost 0 bases, J lost 2 bases, and 6 bases stayed unmatched. CDR3 length: 17 amino acids. The CDR3 spells CASSQSTLAGLTDTQYF. DNA of the CDR3: TGTGCCAGCAGCCAATCAACCCTAGCGGGACTCACAGATACGCAGTATTTT. The entire variable domain, with the rest obtained from reference TRBV16 and TRBJ2-3, is as follows: GEEVAQTPKHLVRGEGQKAKLYCAPIKGHSYVFWYQQVLKNEFKFLISFQNENVFDETGMPKERFSAKCLPNSPCSLEIQATKLEDSAVYFCASSQSTLAGLTDTQYFGPGTRLTVL.

This chain joins TRBV5-1 and TRBJ2-1; 14 bases match TRBD2. The CDR3 has 16 amino acids. V shed 4 bases, J shed 6 bases, and the junction held 6 bases outside the gene matches. Germline V lookup: CDR1 SGHRS, CDR2 YFSETQ. DNA of the CDR3: TGCGCCAGCAGCATGGGACTAGCGGGAGTAAGCAATGAGCAGTTCTTC. Amino acid sequence: CASSMGLAGVSNEQFF.

The chain uses TRBV19 and TRBJ2-7, with 7 positions matching TRBD1. Losses at the gene ends were 5 bases for V and 2 bases for J; bases not matched to a gene: 6. CDR1 and CDR2 (germline): LNHDA, SQIVND (reference sequence). The CDR3 is 14 amino acids. For the CDR3, the DNA is TGTGCCAGTAGTCCTCCGGGACAGCCCTACGAGCAGTACTTC. Residues: CASSPPGQPYEQYF.

The rearrangement links TRBV29-1 to TRBJ1-2; 10 bases fit TRBD1. The V segment lost 6 bases and the J segment 1 base; nucleotides outside the gene matches: 5. The CDR3 spans 14 residues. From germline, CDR1 is SQVTM and CDR2 ANQGSEA. For the CDR3, the DNA is TGCAGCGTGGCCGGGACAGGGGTTAACTATGGCTACACCTTC. It codes for CSVAGTGVNYGYTF. Full variable domain (missing parts from reference TRBV29-1 and TRBJ1-2): SAVISQKPSRDICQRGTSLTIQCQVDSQVTMMFWYRQQPGQSLTLIATANQGSEATYESGFVIDKFPISRPNLTFSTLTVSNMSPEDSSIYLCSVAGTGVNYGYTFGSGTRLTVV.

In this sample, this clone turned up once. J is TRBJ2-1 and V is TRBV2; 8 bases are shared with TRBD1. V dropped 4 bases and J dropped 6; count of bases not matched to a gene: 17. The length of the CDR3 is 18 residues. Looked up from germline, CDR1 is SNHLY and CDR2 is FYNNEI. The CDR3, as DNA: TGTGCCAGCAGTGTACAGGACAGGGTGGGCATCCTTCGCAATGAGCAGTTCTTC. Its translation is CASSVQDRVGILRNEQFF.

This chain uses TRBV28 with TRBJ2-7, with D perhaps matching TRBD1 (5 bases). Germline V gene lookup returns CDR1 MDHEN and CDR2 SYDVKM. The CDR3 is 14 amino acids. The germline V and J ends were trimmed by 3 bases and 0 bases, with 9 bases remaining between them. CDR3 protein: CASSFVQGSYEQYF. The CDR3 DNA sequence: TGTGCCAGCAGTTTTGTCCAGGGCTCCTACGAGCAGTACTTC.

About this clone: Sequence at one end of the junction differs from germline and may be a read error. This rearrangement joins TRBV4-3 to TRBJ1-1; D gene uncertain. This CDR3 is 12 amino acids long. Germline-derived CDR1 and CDR2 are LGHNA and YSLEER. CDR3 DNA: TGCGCCAGCAGCCAAAATTCCGATGGGTGGGTATTT. It specifies CASSQNSDGWVF.

J is TRBJ2-1 and V is TRBV15; weak D call: TRBD1 (6 bases). Trimming took 5 bases from V and 7 from J, leaving 15 bases between them. Per germline, CDR1 LNHNV and CDR2 YYDKDF (reference sequence). The CDR3 extends over 14 amino acids. The CDR3 nucleotides are TGTGCCACCAGCGGCAGGGGTGGGGTGAATGAGCAGTTCTTC. Its translation is CATSGRGGVNEQFF.

This clone was seen only once. V gene TRBV29-1 combines with J gene TRBJ1-3; 11 positions agree with TRBD1. The CDR3 is 18 amino acids. The trim removed 1 base at V and 0 bases at J, leaving 8 bases unmatched. Germline CDR1 SQVTM, CDR2 ANQGSEA. The CDR3 sequence is CSVEVWGQGVPSGNTIYF. The CDR3 DNA reads as TGCAGCGTTGAAGTGTGGGGACAGGGGGTTCCCTCTGGAAACACCATATATTTT. The whole variable domain, filled in from reference TRBV29-1 and TRBJ1-3, reads SAVISQKPSRDICQRGTSLTIQCQVDSQVTMMFWYRQQPGQSLTLIATANQGSEATYESGFVIDKFPISRPNLTFSTLTVSNMSPEDSSIYLCSVEVWGQGVPSGNTIYFGEGSWLTVV.

V gene TRBV2 combines with J gene TRBJ2-1; D is unclear. The CDR3 totals 15 residues. The germline CDR1 and CDR2 sequences are SNHLY and FYNNEI. V gave up 6 bases and J gave up 0 bases, with 12 bases separating them. The CDR3 bases are TGTGCCAGCAGGGCCGACGGATACTCCTACAATGAGCAGTTCTTC. The encoded protein is CASRADGYSYNEQFF.

This clone was counted a single time. The chain carries TRBV25-1 and TRBJ2-5; D perhaps matches TRBD1 (6 bases). Deletions cut 4 bases from V and 0 bases from J, with 15 bases between. The CDR3 extends over 16 amino acids. CDR1 is MGHDK and CDR2 is SYGVNS in the germline V gene. The DNA for the CDR3 is TGTGCCAGCAGTGTTCCTACAGGGAACTACCAAGAGACCCAGTACTTC. Translating it yields CASSVPTGNYQETQYF.

The chain combines TRBV9 with TRBJ1-4; D gene ambiguous. This CDR3 spans 14 amino acids. Trimming removed 4 bases at V and 2 bases at J, with 9 bases between. Germline V CDR1 and CDR2: SGDLS, YYNGEE. This chain's CDR3 is CASSPGPTNEKLFF. Written as DNA, the CDR3 is TGTGCCAGCAGCCCTGGCCCTACTAATGAAAAACTGTTTTTT.

The chain carries TRBV12-5 and TRBJ2-2, with 11 nucleotides matching TRBD2. Trimming took 6 bases from V and 6 from J; bases not matched to a gene: 12. The CDR3 has 17 residues. Germline CDR1 reads LGHNT; CDR2 reads FRNRAP. The CDR3 here is CASGDTSGSVRAGELFF. The CDR3 nucleotides are TGTGCTAGTGGCGACACTAGCGGGAGTGTTAGAGCCGGGGAGCTGTTTTTT.

The rearrangement uses TRBV27 and TRBJ2-1, with D tentatively TRBD2 (5 bases). CDR3 length equals 15 residues. Deletions cut 6 bases from V and 0 bases from J, with 12 bases between. Germline values: CDR1 MNHEY, CDR2 SMNVEV (reference sequence). CDR3 nucleotides: TGTGCCAGCAGAGGGCGGGCCAGCTCCTACAATGAGCAGTTCTTC. The encoded protein is CASRGRASSYNEQFF.

V is TRBV19 and J is TRBJ2-7; 8 bases are shared with TRBD2. Germline CDR1 LNHDA, CDR2 SQIVND (reference sequence). The CDR3 is 15 residues long. The junction had 10 bases not matched to a gene; V was cut back by 3 bases and J by 6 bases. For the CDR3, the DNA is TGTGCCAGTAGTATGCGACGGGAGGGCCCCCTCGAGCAGTACTTC. This translates into CASSMRREGPLEQYF.

The genes are TRBV16 and TRBJ1-1; D remains ambiguous. The V gene's germline CDR1 is KGHSY and CDR2 FQNENV. The V gene lost 0 bases and the J gene lost 6 bases, with 5 bases spanning the gap. There are 12 residues in the CDR3. CDR3 region: CASSQSGPEAFF. The CDR3 region has the DNA TGTGCCAGCAGCCAATCAGGGCCTGAAGCTTTCTTT. The whole variable domain, remainder taken from reference TRBV16 and TRBJ1-1, is GEEVAQTPKHLVRGEGQKAKLYCAPIKGHSYVFWYQQVLKNEFKFLISFQNENVFDETGMPKERFSAKCLPNSPCSLEIQATKLEDSAVYFCASSQSGPEAFFGQGTRLTVV.

This clone was seen a few times. V gene TRBV7-3 combines with J gene TRBJ1-1; a possible D gene is TRBD1 (5 bases). The CDR3 runs to 15 residues. Germline V gene data show CDR1 as SGHTA and CDR2 as FQGTGA. V gave up 0 bases and J gave up 1 base, with 9 bases separating them. The CDR3 nucleotides are TGTGCCAGCAGCTTAACGGTCGGGGGGAACACTGAAGCTTTCTTT. Translation gives CASSLTVGGNTEAFF.

In DNA, the CDR3 is TGTGCCAGCAGCTCCCAACTAGCGGGAGGTTATGAAGAGACCCAGTACTTC. This translates into CASSSQLAGGYEETQYF. This chain uses TRBV7-8 with TRBJ2-5; 12 bases are a match to TRBD2. The trim removed 4 bases at V and 3 bases at J, leaving 9 bases unmatched. In germline, CDR1 is SGHVS, CDR2 FQNEAQ. This CDR3 is 17 amino acids long.

J is TRBJ2-5 and V is TRBV5-6; TRBD1 matches at 7 bases. The last part of the DNA fits TRBJ2-7 better; the J call may be wrong. This CDR3 contains 14 residues. Germline-derived CDR1 and CDR2 are SGHDT and YYEEEE. The CDR3 sequence: CASSWRTGFYEQYF. As DNA, the CDR3 is TGTGCCAGCAGCTGGCGGACAGGTTTCTACGAGCAGTACTTC.

This chain links TRBV18 with TRBJ1-5; 11 bases fit TRBD1. The germline gives CDR1 KGHSH, CDR2 LQKENI. The V and J ends lost 2 bases and 3 bases, in that order; junction bases with no gene match: 6. The CDR3 is made up of 17 amino acids. The CDR3 is CASSPSRTGGNNQPQHF. Here the CDR3 DNA reads TGTGCCAGCTCACCAAGTCGGACAGGGGGCAACAATCAGCCCCAGCATTTT.

The chain employs TRBV5-1 and TRBJ1-3, with 11 positions matching TRBD1. The CDR3 contains 14 residues. The V and J ends lost 4 bases and 6 bases, in that order; junction bases with no gene match: 3. CDR1 and CDR2 from the germline V gene are SGHRS and YFSETQ. In nucleotides, the CDR3 is TGCGCCAGCAGCCAAGGACAGGGGGCAAACACCATATATTTT. This sequence encodes CASSQGQGANTIYF. The variable domain in full, with the rest retrieved from reference TRBV5-1 and TRBJ1-3, is KAGVTQTPRYLIKTRGQQVTLSCSPISGHRSVSWYQQTPGQGLQFLFEYFSETQRNKGNFPGRFSGRQFSNSRSEMNVSTLELGDSALYLCASSQGQGANTIYFGEGSWLTVV.

This clone was seen only once. The chain uses TRBV27 and TRBJ2-1; 8 nucleotides agree with TRBD2. Germline V lookup: CDR1 MNHEY, CDR2 SMNVEV (reference sequence). Unmatched junction bases numbered 10, after V lost 4 bases and J lost 2 bases. The CDR3 contains 17 residues. The chain's CDR3 is CASSWGPGSGTYNEQFF. The CDR3, as DNA: TGTGCCAGCAGTTGGGGCCCGGGTAGCGGGACCTACAATGAGCAGTTCTTC.

The chain links TRBV6-5 to TRBJ2-1, with 12 nucleotides matching TRBD2. V lost 6 bases and J lost 8; bases outside the gene matches: 8. The CDR3 sequence is 15 residues long. The germline CDR1 and CDR2 sequences are MNHEY and SVGAGI. The CDR3 DNA is TGTGCCAGCAGACAGACTAGCGGGAGAATCGATGAGCAGTTCTTC. Its protein is CASRQTSGRIDEQFF.